This T cell receptor beta chain was documented in a study of T cells in Graves' hyperthyroidism and ophthalmopathy. Study findings and constraints: Most expanded thyroid clonotypes above 0.001 also appeared in blood.

This CDR3 contains 15 residues. Germline-derived CDR1 and CDR2 are SNHLY and FYNNEI. The V and J ends lost 3 bases and 4 bases respectively, with 10 bases between them. RNA transcripts gave rise to amplified TCR beta CDR3 regions. The TCR CDR3 first-round RT-PCR relied on the HTBI primer set. TCRdb fed the multiplex PCR reads into MiXCR, producing one record per CDR3 protein. The sample carries around 440,000 distinct CDR3 sequences, more than 15% recorded once. On this clonotype itself: Its antigen is not identified.

V is TRBV2 and J is TRBJ1-6; D perhaps matches TRBD1 (5 bases). This TCR was recovered from a woman under 30 with Graves' hyperthyroidism. Sample: blood. CDR3 nucleotides: TGTGCCAGCAGTGAGCCACAGGAGTATAATTCACCCCTCCACTTT. It specifies CASSEPQEYNSPLHF.